The sequence of this T cell receptor (beta chain) was determined in a study of cytomegalovirus exposure and HLA in healthy donors. Germline lookup yields CDR1 DFQATT and CDR2 SNEGSKA (reference sequence). V was pared by 7 bases and J by 6 bases, with 1 base of the junction left unmatched. The CDR3 length is 11 residues. Researchers ran the PCR with 60 Vbeta and 13 Jbeta primers. Using immunoSEQ multiplex PCR, the repertoire was profiled, and TCRdb retains in-frame clones only, with some absent. The data contain over 200,000 clones, approximately 84% of them singletons. The chain combines TRBV20-1 with TRBJ1-1; 11 bases fit TRBD1. The sequencing sample was made of PBMCs. This TCR was sampled from a middle-aged woman in good health and CMV-seronegative. CDR3 DNA: TGCAGTGGGACAGGGGGCCCTGAAGCTTTCTTT. This encodes CSGTGGPEAFF.